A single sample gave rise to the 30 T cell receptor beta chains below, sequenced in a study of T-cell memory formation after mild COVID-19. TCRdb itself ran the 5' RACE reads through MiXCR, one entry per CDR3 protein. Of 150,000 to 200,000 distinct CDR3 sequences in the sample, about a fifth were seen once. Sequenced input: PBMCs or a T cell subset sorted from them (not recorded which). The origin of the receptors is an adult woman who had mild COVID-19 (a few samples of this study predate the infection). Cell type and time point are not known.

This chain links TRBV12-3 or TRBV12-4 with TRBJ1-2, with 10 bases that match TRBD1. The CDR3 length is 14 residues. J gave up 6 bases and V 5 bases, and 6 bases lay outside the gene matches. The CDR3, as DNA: TGTGCCAGCAGTCCGACCGGGACAGGGGATGGCTACACCTTC. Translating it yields CASSPTGTGDGYTF.

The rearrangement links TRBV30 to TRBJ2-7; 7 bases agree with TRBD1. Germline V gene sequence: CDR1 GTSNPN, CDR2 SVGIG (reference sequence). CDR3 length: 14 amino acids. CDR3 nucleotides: TGTGCTTTTTCCGGGACAGCGTTCTCCTACGAGCAGTACTTC. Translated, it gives CAFSGTAFSYEQYF.

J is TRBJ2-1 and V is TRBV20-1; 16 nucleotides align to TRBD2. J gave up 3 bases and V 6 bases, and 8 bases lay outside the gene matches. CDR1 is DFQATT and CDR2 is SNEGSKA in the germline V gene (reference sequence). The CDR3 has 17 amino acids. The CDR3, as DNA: TGCAGTGCCTCGGGACTAGCGGGAGGGGGATACTACAATGAGCAGTTCTTC. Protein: CSASGLAGGGYYNEQFF.

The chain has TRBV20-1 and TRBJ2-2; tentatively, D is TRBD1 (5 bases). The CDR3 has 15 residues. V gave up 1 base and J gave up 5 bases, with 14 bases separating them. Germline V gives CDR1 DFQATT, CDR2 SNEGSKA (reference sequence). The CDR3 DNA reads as TGCAGTGCTAGAGGCCCCCAGCAGGGAACCGGGGAGCTGTTTTTT. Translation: CSARGPQQGTGELFF.

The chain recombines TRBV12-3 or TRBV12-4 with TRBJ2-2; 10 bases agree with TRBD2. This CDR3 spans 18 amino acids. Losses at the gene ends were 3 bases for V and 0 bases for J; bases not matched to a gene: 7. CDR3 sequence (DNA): TGTGCCAGCAGTTTCAAAACTAGCGGGACGTCGAACACCGGGGAGCTGTTTTTT. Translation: CASSFKTSGTSNTGELFF.

The CDR3 reads CASRAEGNEQFF. The CDR3 DNA reads TGTGCCAGCAGGGCAGAAGGGAATGAGCAGTTCTTC. This chain links TRBV9 with TRBJ2-1; no clear D. The CDR3 totals 12 residues. The V gene's germline CDR1 is SGDLS and CDR2 YYNGEE. The V gene lost 5 bases and the J gene lost 7 bases, with 10 bases spanning the gap.

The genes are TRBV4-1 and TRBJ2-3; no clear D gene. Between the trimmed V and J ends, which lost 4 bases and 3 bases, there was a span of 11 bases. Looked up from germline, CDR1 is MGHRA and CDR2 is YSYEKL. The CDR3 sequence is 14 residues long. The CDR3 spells CASSLRPGTDTQYF. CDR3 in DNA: TGCGCCAGCAGCCTACGTCCCGGTACAGATACGCAGTATTTT.

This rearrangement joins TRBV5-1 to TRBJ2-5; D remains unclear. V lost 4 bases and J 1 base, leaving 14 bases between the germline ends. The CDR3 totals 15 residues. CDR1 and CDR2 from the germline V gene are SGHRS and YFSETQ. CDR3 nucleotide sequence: TGCGCCAGCAGCCCCGTCATGCACCGCCAAGAGACCCAGTACTTC. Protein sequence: CASSPVMHRQETQYF.

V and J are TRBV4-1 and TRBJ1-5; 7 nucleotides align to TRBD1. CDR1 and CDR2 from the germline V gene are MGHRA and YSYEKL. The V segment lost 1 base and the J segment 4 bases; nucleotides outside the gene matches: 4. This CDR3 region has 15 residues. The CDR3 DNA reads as TGCGCCAGCAGCCAAGCAGGGGGGTGGAATCAGCCCCAGCATTTT. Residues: CASSQAGGWNQPQHF.

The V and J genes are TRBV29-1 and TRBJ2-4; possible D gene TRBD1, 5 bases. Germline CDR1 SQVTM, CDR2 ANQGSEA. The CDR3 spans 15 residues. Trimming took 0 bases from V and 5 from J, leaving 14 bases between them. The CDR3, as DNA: TGCAGCGTTGAAGATCGGACATGGGTGCAAAACATTCAGTACTTC. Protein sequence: CSVEDRTWVQNIQYF.

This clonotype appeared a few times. The CDR3 loop is CASSVETVSYEQYF. The DNA of the CDR3 is TGTGCCAGCAGCGTAGAGACGGTCTCCTACGAGCAGTACTTC. This sequence joins TRBV9 and TRBJ2-7; D gene uncertain. CDR1 is SGDLS and CDR2 is YYNGEE in the germline V gene. V gave up 0 bases and J gave up 0 bases, with 7 bases separating them. CDR3 length equals 14 residues.

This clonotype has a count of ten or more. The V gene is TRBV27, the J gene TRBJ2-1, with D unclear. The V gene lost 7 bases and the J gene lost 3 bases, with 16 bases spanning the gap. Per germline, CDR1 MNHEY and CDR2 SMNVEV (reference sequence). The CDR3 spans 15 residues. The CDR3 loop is CASTPSVGSYNEQFF. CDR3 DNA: TGTGCCAGCACCCCTTCGGTCGGCAGCTACAATGAGCAGTTCTTC.

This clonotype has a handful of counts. In DNA, the CDR3 is TGTGCCAGCAGCCCCACCGGGACAGGGGAATACGAGCAGTACTTC. Translation: CASSPTGTGEYEQYF. The chain uses TRBV27 and TRBJ2-7, with 10 bases that match TRBD1. Germline CDR1 reads MNHEY; CDR2 reads SMNVEV (reference sequence). V shed 6 bases and J 4 bases; nucleotides not matched to a gene: 9. The CDR3 spans 15 residues.

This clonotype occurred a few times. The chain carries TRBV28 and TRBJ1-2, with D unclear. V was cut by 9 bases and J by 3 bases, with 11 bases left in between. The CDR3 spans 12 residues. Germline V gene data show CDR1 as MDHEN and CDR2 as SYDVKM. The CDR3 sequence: CASQGIDYGYTF. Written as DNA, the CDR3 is TGTGCCAGTCAAGGCATAGACTATGGCTACACCTTC.

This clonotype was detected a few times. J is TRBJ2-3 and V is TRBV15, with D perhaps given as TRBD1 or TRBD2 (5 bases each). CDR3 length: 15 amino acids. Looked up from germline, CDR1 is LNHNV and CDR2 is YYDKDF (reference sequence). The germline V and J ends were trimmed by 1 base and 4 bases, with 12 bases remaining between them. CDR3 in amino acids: CATSRGTLGADTQYF. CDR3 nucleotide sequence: TGTGCCACCAGCAGAGGGACCTTGGGGGCAGATACGCAGTATTTT.

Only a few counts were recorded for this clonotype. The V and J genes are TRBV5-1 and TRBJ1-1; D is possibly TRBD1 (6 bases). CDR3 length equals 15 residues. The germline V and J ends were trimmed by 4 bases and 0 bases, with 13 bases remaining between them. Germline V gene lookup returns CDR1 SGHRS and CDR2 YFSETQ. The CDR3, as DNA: TGCGCCAGCAGCCCAGCACAGGGCTTGAACACTGAAGCTTTCTTT. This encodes CASSPAQGLNTEAFF.

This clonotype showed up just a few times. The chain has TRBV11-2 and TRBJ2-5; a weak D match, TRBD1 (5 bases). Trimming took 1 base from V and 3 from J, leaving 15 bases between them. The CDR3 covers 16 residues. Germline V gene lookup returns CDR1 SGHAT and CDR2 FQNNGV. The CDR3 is CASSLGTGIYEETQYF. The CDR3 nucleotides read TGTGCCAGCAGCTTAGGAACAGGAATCTACGAAGAGACCCAGTACTTC.

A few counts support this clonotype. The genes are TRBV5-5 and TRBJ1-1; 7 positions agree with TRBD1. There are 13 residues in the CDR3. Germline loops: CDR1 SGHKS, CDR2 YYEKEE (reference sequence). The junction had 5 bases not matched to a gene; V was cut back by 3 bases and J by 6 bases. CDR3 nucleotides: TGTGCCAGCAGCTGGGACAGAGTGGCTGAAGCTTTCTTT. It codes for CASSWDRVAEAFF.

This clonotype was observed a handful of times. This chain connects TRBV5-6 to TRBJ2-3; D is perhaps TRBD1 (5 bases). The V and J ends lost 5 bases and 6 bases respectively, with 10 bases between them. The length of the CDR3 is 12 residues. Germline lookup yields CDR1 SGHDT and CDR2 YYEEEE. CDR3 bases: TGTGCCAGCAGTTATAACAGGGATACGCAGTATTTT. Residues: CASSYNRDTQYF.

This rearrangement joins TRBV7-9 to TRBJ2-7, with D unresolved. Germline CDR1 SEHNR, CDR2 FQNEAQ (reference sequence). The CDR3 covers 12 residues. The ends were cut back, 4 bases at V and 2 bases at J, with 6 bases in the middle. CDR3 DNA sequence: TGTGCCAGCAGCTCCCCGGCCTACGAGCAGTACTTC. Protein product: CASSSPAYEQYF.

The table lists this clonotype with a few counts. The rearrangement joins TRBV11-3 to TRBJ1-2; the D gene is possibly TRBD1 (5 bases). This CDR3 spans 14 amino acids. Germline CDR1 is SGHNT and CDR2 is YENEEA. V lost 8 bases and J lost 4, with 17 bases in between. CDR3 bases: TGTGCCAGCCTCGCGAGGGGCTTGGGCTATGGCTACACCTTC. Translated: CASLARGLGYGYTF.

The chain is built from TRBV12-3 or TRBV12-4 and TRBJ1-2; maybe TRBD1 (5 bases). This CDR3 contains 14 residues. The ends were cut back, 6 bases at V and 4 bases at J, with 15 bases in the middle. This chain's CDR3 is CASSPLGPTYGYTF. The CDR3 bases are TGTGCCAGCAGCCCACTGGGACCGACCTATGGCTACACCTTC.

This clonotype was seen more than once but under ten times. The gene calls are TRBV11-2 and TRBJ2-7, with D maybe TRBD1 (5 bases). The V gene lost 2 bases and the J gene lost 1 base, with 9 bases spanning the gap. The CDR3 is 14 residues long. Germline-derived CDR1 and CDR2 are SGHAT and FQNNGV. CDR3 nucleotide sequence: TGTGCCAGCAGCTTATCAGGGTGGTCCTACGAGCAGTACTTC. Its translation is CASSLSGWSYEQYF.

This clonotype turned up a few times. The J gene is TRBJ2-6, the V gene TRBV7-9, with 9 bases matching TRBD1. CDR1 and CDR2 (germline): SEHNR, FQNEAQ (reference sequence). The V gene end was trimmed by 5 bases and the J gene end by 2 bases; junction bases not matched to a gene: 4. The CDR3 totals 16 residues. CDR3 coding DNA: TGTGCCAGCAGCACACAGGGGGCTGCTGGGGCCAACGTCCTGACTTTC. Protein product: CASSTQGAAGANVLTF.

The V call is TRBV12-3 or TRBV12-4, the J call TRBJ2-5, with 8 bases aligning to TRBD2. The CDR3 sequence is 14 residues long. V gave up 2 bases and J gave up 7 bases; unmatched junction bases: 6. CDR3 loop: CASSLSGGAWTQYF. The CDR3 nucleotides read TGTGCCAGCAGTTTATCCGGGGGGGCTTGGACCCAGTACTTC.

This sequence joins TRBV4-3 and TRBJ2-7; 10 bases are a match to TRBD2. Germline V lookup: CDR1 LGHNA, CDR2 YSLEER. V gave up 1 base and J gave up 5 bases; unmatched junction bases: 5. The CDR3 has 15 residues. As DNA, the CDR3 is TGCGCCAGCAGCCAAGTTAGCGGGAGGATCCACGAGCAGTACTTC. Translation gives CASSQVSGRIHEQYF.

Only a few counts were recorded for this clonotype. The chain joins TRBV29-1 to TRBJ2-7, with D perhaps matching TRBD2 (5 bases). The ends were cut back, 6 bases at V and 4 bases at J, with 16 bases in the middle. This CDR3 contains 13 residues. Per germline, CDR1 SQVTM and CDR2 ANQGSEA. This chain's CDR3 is CSVRDYGRYEQYF. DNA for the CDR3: TGCAGCGTCCGGGATTACGGACGGTACGAGCAGTACTTC.

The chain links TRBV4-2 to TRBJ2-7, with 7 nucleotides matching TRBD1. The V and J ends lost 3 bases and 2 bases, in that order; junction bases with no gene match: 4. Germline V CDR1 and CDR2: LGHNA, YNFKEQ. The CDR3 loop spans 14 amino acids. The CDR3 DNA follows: TGTGCCAGCAGCCAGGGGACAGTAACCTACGAGCAGTACTTC. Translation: CASSQGTVTYEQYF.

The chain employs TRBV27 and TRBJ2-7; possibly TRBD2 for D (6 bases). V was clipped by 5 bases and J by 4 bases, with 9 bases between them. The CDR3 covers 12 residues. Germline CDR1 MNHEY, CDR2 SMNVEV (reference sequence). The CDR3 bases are TGTGCCAGCAGTGTAAGCGGGTACGAGCAGTACTTC. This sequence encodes CASSVSGYEQYF.

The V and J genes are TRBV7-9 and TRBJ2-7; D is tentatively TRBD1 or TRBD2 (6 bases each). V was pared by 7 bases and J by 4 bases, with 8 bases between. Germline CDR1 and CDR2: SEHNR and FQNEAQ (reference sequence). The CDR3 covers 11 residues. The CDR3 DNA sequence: TGTGCCAGCAAAGGGGGGTACGAGCAGTACTTC. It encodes CASKGGYEQYF.